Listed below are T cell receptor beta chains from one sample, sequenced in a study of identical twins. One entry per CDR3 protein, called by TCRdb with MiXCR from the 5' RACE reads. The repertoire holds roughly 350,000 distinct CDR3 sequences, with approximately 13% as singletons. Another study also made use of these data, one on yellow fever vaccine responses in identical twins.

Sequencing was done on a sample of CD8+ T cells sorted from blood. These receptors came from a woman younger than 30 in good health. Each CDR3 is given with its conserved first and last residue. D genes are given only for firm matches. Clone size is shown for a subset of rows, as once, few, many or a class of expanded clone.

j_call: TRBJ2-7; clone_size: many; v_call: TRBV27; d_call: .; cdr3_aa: CASGEIGAYEQYF; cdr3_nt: TGTGCCAGTGGCGAGATAGGGGCGTACGAGCAGTACTTC
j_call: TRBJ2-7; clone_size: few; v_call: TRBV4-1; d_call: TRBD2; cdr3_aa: CASSQTSGLTYEQYF; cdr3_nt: TGCGCCAGCAGCCAGACTAGCGGGTTAACCTACGAGCAGTACTTC
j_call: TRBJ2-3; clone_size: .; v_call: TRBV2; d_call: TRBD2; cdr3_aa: CASIPGLAGGLKDTQYF; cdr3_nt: TGTGCCAGCATCCCGGGACTAGCGGGGGGCCTCAAGGATACGCAGTATTTT
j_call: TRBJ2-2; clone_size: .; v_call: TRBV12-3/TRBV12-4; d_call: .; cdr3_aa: CASSRLESTVGELFF; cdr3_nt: TGTGCCAGCAGCAGACTAGAGAGTACTGTCGGGGAGCTGTTTTTT
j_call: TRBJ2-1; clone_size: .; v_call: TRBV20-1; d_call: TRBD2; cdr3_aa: CSARSGGAYNEQFF; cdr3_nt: TGCAGTGCTAGGTCGGGAGGGGCCTACAATGAGCAGTTCTTC
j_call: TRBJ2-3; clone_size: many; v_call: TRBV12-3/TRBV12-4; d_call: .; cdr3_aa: CASSFGASWADTQYF; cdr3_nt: TGTGCCAGCAGTTTCGGGGCTAGTTGGGCAGATACGCAGTATTTT
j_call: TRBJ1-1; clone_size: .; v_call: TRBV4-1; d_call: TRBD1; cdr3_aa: CASSQDGGQGLNTEAFF; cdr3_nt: TGCGCCAGCAGCCAAGACGGAGGACAGGGTTTGAACACTGAAGCTTTCTTT
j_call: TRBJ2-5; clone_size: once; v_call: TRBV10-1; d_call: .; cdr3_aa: CASSDGGLGETQYF; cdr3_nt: TGCGCCAGCAGTGATGGGGGGTTAGGGGAGACCCAGTACTTC
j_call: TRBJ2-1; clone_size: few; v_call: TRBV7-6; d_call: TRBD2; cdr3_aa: CASSFGLAGAGFNEQFF; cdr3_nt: TGTGCCAGCAGCTTTGGACTAGCGGGGGCGGGGTTTAATGAGCAGTTCTTC
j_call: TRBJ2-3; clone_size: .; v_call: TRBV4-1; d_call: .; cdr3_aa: CASSRTYWGGWFSTDTQYF; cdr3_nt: TGCGCCAGCAGCCGAACCTATTGGGGGGGCTGGTTTAGCACAGATACGCAGTATTTT
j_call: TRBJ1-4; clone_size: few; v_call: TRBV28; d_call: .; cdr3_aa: CATQQGANEKLFF; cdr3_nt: TGTGCCACCCAACAGGGTGCTAATGAAAAACTGTTTTTT
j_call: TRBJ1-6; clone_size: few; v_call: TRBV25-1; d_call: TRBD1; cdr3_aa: CASSSTGGLIASPLHF; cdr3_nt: TGTGCCAGCAGTTCAACAGGGGGCCTAATTGCTTCACCCCTCCACTTT
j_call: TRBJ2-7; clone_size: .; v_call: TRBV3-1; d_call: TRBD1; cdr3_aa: CASSQITFRDRAYEQYF; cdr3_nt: TGTGCCAGCAGCCAAATAACTTTCCGGGACAGGGCTTACGAGCAGTACTTC
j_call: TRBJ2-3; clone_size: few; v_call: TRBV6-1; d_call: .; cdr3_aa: CASEGAVGTDTQYF; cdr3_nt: TGTGCCAGCGAAGGGGCAGTAGGCACAGATACGCAGTATTTT
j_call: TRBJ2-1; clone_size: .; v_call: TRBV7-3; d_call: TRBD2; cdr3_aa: CASSPSAGGRGRNEQFF; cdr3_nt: TGTGCCAGCAGCCCCTCGGCGGGCGGGAGGGGCCGCAATGAGCAGTTCTTC
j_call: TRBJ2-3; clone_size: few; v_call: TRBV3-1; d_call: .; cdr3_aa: CASNAGAYTDTQYF; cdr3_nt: TGTGCCAGCAACGCAGGCGCTTACACAGATACGCAGTATTTT
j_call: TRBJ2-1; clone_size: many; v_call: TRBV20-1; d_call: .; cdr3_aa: CSIRAHDFNEQFF; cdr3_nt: TGCAGTATTAGGGCGCACGACTTCAATGAGCAGTTCTTC
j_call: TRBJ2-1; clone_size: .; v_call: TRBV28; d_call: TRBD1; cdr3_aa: CASSGTGQGFNEQFF; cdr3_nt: TGTGCCAGCAGTGGCACGGGACAGGGATTCAATGAGCAGTTCTTC
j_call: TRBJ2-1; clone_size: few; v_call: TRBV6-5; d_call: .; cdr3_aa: CASSYSGANNEQFF; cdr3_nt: TGTGCCAGCAGTTACTCGGGGGCCAACAATGAGCAGTTCTTC
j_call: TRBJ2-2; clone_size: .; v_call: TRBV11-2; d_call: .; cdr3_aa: CASSLGLGPNTGELFF; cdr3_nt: TGTGCCAGCAGCTTAGGTCTGGGCCCGAACACCGGGGAGCTGTTTTTT
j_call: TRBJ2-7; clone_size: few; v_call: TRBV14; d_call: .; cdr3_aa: CASSHGGSRGTYEQYF; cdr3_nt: TGTGCCAGCAGCCACGGTGGCTCCCGAGGAACCTACGAGCAGTACTTC
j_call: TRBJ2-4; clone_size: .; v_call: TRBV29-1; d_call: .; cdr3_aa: CSAFSAGIQYF; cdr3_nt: TGCAGCGCTTTCTCGGCGGGCATTCAGTACTTC
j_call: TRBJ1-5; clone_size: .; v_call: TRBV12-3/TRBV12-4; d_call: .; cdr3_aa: CASMSGSNQPQHF; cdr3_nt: TGTGCCAGCATGAGTGGGAGCAATCAGCCCCAGCATTTT
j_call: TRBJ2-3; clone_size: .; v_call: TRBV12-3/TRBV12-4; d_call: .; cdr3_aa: CASSLGPGPDTQYF; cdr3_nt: TGTGCCAGCAGTTTGGGGCCGGGGCCTGATACGCAGTATTTT
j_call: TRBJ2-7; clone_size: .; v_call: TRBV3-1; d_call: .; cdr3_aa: CASSREGLARSYEQYF; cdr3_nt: TGTGCCAGCAGCCGGGAAGGCCTAGCGAGGTCCTACGAGCAGTACTTC
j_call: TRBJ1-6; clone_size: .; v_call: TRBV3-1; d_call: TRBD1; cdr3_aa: CASSLAGTDYNSPLHF; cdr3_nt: TGTGCCAGCAGCCTCGCCGGGACAGACTATAATTCACCCCTCCACTTT
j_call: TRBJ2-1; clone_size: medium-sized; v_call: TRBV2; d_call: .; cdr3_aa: CASSEGQVLPGEQFF; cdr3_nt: TGTGCCAGCAGTGAAGGGCAGGTCCTGCCGGGTGAGCAGTTCTTC
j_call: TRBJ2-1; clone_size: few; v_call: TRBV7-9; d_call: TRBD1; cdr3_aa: CASSLASAFTGVNEQFF; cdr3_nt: TGTGCCAGCAGCTTAGCATCAGCATTCACAGGGGTCAATGAGCAGTTCTTC
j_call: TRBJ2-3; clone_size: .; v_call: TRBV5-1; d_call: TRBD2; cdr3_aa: CATSPGGAPDTQYF; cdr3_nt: TGCGCCACCTCCCCGGGGGGGGCCCCAGATACGCAGTATTTT
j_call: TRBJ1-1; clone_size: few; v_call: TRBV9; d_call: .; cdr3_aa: CASSAQGVNTEAFF; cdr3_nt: TGTGCCAGCAGCGCCCAGGGTGTTAACACTGAAGCTTTCTTT
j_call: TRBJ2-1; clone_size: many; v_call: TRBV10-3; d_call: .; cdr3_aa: CAISDQLGGYYNEQFF; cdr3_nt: TGTGCCATCAGTGATCAGCTGGGGGGTTACTACAATGAGCAGTTCTTC
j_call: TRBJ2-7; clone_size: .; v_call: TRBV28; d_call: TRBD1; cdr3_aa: CASSLYRGRYEQYF; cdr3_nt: TGTGCCAGCAGTTTATACAGGGGGCGTTACGAGCAGTACTTC
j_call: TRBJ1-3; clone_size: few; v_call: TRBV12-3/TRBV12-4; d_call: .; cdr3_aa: CASSPFQAGAGNTIYF; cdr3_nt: TGTGCCAGCAGTCCTTTTCAGGCAGGGGCTGGAAACACCATATATTTT
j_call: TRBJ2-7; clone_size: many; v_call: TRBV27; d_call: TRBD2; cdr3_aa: CASSPSSGAREQYF; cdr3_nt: TGTGCCAGCAGTCCATCAAGCGGGGCGCGAGAGCAGTACTTC
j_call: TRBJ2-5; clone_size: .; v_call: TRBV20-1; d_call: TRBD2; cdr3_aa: CSARAGSGAQETQYF; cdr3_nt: TGCAGTGCTAGAGCGGGTAGCGGGGCTCAAGAGACCCAGTACTTC
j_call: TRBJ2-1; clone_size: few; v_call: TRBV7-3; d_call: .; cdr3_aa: CASSLFSDPYNEQFF; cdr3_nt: TGTGCCAGCAGCTTATTCAGTGACCCCTACAATGAGCAGTTCTTC
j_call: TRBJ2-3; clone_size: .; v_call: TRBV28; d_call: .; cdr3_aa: CASSFPRQEQDTDTQYF; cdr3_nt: TGTGCCAGCAGTTTCCCCCGACAGGAACAAGACACAGATACGCAGTATTTT
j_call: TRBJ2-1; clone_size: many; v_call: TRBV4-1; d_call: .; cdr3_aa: CASSQVGGSYNEQFF; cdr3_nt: TGCGCCAGCAGCCAAGTCGGGGGTTCCTACAATGAGCAGTTCTTC